This T cell receptor beta chain appears in the sequencing data of a study of cytomegalovirus exposure and HLA in healthy donors. Study results and caveats: Across donors, most TCRs were seen rarely, yet some public ones were widespread.

Repertoires were generated with immunoSEQ multiplex PCR, while TCRdb's copy carries only in-frame clones and drops some. The sample carries 200,000 to 300,000 clones, around 86% recorded once. CDR3 length equals 16 residues. The ends were cut back, 0 bases at V and 0 bases at J, with 10 bases in the middle. The V gene's germline CDR1 is SGDLS and CDR2 YYNGEE. On this clone itself: Antigen specificity is unknown.

Sequenced sample: PBMCs. The sequence derives from a woman between 25 and 40 years old in good health and CMV-seropositive. The V call is TRBV9, the J call TRBJ1-3; D is undetermined. CDR3 nucleotide sequence: TGTGCCAGCAGCGTAGAGAGGTCCTACTCTGGAAACACCATATATTTT. It is translated as CASSVERSYSGNTIYF.